This T cell receptor beta chain came from a study of identical twins. Overall study findings and caveats: These conclusions were based on statistical analysis (cross-sectional, not following the same donors). In cord blood, abundant beta clonotypes had fewer insertions; memory showed no trend.

The CDR3 totals 13 residues. CDR1 is MDHEN and CDR2 is SYDVKM in the germline V gene. V was shortened by 2 bases and J by 11 bases, with 12 bases between the two germline ends. Template switching added a universal primer site, and cDNA bore unique molecular identifiers. TCRdb independently ran MiXCR on the 5' RACE reads; one entry per CDR3 protein. The repertoire holds some 1,700,000 distinct CDR3 sequences, with more than 30% as singletons. Notes on this clonotype: Antigen unknown.

The chain combines TRBV28 with TRBJ1-4, with a weak D call TRBD1 (5 bases). This clonotype was sampled from a newborn girl in good health. Specimen: cord blood. In nucleotides, the CDR3 is TGTGCCAGCAGTTTACGAGGGGCAGGGAAACTGTTTTTT. Protein: CASSLRGAGKLFF.